Following are 32 T cell receptor beta chains from one sample sequenced in a study of shared clonotypes between healthy human individuals. TCRdb's copy holds only in-frame clones and misses some; the assay was immunoSEQ multiplex PCR. The sample consists of around 550,000 clones, almost 97% of them appearing once. Input material: naive CD4+ T cells sorted from blood. Documented subset: CD45RA+ positively selected. All receptors derive from a woman in her twenties or thirties in good health.

This clone was recorded only once. The chain carries TRBV23-1 and TRBJ2-3, with D possibly matching TRBD1 (6 bases). TRBV23-1 is an ORF, and what it does is uncertain. The CDR3 covers 19 residues. V lost 2 bases and J 6 bases, leaving 27 bases between the germline ends. CDR3 in DNA: TGCGCCAGCAGTCAACCTCTTACGAGGGGGAATGTAAATCGGGATACGCAGTATTTT. This gives the protein CASSQPLTRGNVNRDTQYF.

This chain uses TRBV11-3 with TRBJ2-1; D unresolved. V lost 5 bases to trimming and J lost 10 bases, with 12 bases between them. The germline V gene encodes CDR1 SGHNT and CDR2 YENEEA. This CDR3 spans 12 amino acids. CDR3 coding DNA: TGTGCCAGCAGCGTGGACCGTCGAGAGCAGTTCTTC. Translated, it gives CASSVDRREQFF.

The genes are TRBV4-1 and TRBJ1-1; D may be TRBD1 (6 bases). V lost 1 base, J lost 4 bases, and 16 bases lay in between. Per the germline V gene, CDR1 is MGHRA and CDR2 is YSYEKL. The length of the CDR3 is 16 residues. The CDR3 loop is CASSQVGTRGGTEAFF. DNA of the CDR3: TGCGCCAGCAGCCAAGTAGGGACGAGGGGGGGCACTGAAGCTTTCTTT.

This clone showed up just once. CDR3 in amino acids: CASSLAITGLTYEQYF. CDR3 coding DNA: TGCGCCAGCAGCTTGGCTATCACCGGGCTGACCTACGAGCAGTACTTC. J is TRBJ2-7 and V is TRBV5-1; D remains ambiguous. V was shortened by 0 bases and J by 2 bases, with 15 bases between the two germline ends. This CDR3 has 16 amino acids. Germline CDR1 is SGHRS and CDR2 is YFSETQ.

Written as DNA, the CDR3 is TGTGCCAGCAGCACAGTCCAATTGCCCCGGGAGTATGAAAAACTGTTTTTT. This codes for CASSTVQLPREYEKLFF. This sequence joins TRBV21-1 and TRBJ1-4. TRBV21-1 is shown as a pseudogene. The CDR3 loop spans 17 amino acids.

Regarding this clone: Other DNA sequences in the sample encode the same CDR3. This rearrangement joins TRBV18 to TRBJ2-7, with 7 positions matching TRBD1. The CDR3 covers 15 residues. V shed 2 bases, J shed 2 bases, and the junction held 6 bases outside the gene matches. The germline V gene encodes CDR1 KGHSH and CDR2 LQKENI. CDR3 sequence: CASSPAGQGAYEQYF. CDR3 sequence (DNA): TGTGCCAGCTCACCAGCCGGGCAGGGGGCCTACGAGCAGTACTTC.

The CDR3 protein is CASSYNENTEAFF. The DNA for the CDR3 is TGTGCCAGCAGTTACAACGAGAACACTGAAGCTTTCTTT. The chain uses TRBV6-5 and TRBJ1-1; no clear D. The germline V and J ends were trimmed by 2 bases and 1 base, with 5 bases remaining between them. The CDR3 extends over 13 amino acids. Germline values: CDR1 MNHEY, CDR2 SVGAGI.

This rearrangement joins TRBV5-7 to TRBJ2-2; 9 bases agree with TRBD1. TRBV5-7 is labeled an ORF, and its function is uncertain. The V segment lost 2 bases and the J segment 2 bases; nucleotides outside the gene matches: 7. The length of the CDR3 is 17 residues. In DNA form, the CDR3 reads TGTGCCAGCAGCTTAACAGGGGGCTCAAGAAACACCGGGGAGCTGTTTTTT. Translating it yields CASSLTGGSRNTGELFF.

The chain employs TRBV11-2 and TRBJ2-7; 8 nucleotides agree with TRBD1. CDR1 and CDR2 (germline): SGHAT, FQNNGV. V shed 5 bases and J 3 bases; nucleotides not matched to a gene: 12. CDR3 length equals 16 residues. CDR3 in amino acids: CASSAQRTGRRYEQYF. CDR3 bases: TGTGCCAGCAGCGCCCAACGGACAGGGCGACGCTACGAGCAGTACTTC.

This clone was counted a single time. The CDR3 DNA reads TGTGCCAGCAGCCCCGCCGTGTGGGCCTACAATGAGCAGTTCTTC. This gives the protein CASSPAVWAYNEQFF. The chain joins TRBV11-2 to TRBJ2-1; D uncertain. Trimming removed 5 bases at V and 2 bases at J, with 13 bases between. The CDR3 extends over 15 amino acids. Germline assignment: CDR1 SGHAT and CDR2 FQNNGV.

The V call is TRBV5-1, the J call TRBJ1-4; D possibly corresponds to TRBD1 (5 bases). CDR1 and CDR2 from the germline V gene are SGHRS and YFSETQ. V lost 5 bases and J 2 bases, leaving 16 bases between the germline ends. CDR3 length: 16 residues. For the CDR3, the DNA is TGCGCCAGCAGACCAAGTCCAGGGAACACTAATGAAAAACTGTTTTTT. Translated: CASRPSPGNTNEKLFF.

On this clone itself: Within the sample, other DNA sequences also encode this same CDR3. The rearrangement joins TRBV29-1 to TRBJ2-7; tentatively, D is TRBD2 (5 bases). Germline loops: CDR1 SQVTM, CDR2 ANQGSEA. This CDR3 has 11 amino acids. V was clipped by 6 bases and J by 2 bases, with 8 bases between them. The CDR3: CSVGAAYEQYF. DNA of the CDR3: TGCAGCGTCGGAGCGGCCTACGAGCAGTACTTC.

This chain joins TRBV7-2 and TRBJ2-7; TRBD2 agrees at 12 bases. The V segment lost 5 bases and the J segment 5 bases; nucleotides outside the gene matches: 10. The germline CDR1 and CDR2 sequences are SGHTA and FQGNSA. This CDR3 has 16 residues. The CDR3: CASSPRLTSGRHEQYF. For the CDR3, the DNA is TGTGCCAGCAGCCCCCGTCTGACTAGCGGGAGACACGAGCAGTACTTC.

The chain combines TRBV27 with TRBJ2-3; tentatively, D is TRBD1 (5 bases). V was shortened by 4 bases and J by 6 bases, with 17 bases between the two germline ends. The germline V gene encodes CDR1 MNHEY and CDR2 SMNVEV (reference sequence). There are 15 residues in the CDR3. This chain's CDR3 is CASSYFGAHSDTQYF. As DNA, the CDR3 is TGTGCCAGCAGTTATTTTGGGGCACATTCCGATACGCAGTATTTT.

The chain links TRBV5-4 to TRBJ1-5, with TRBD1 as a possible D gene (5 bases). V was cut by 8 bases and J by 5 bases, with 26 bases left in between. Germline lookup yields CDR1 SGHNT and CDR2 YYREEE (reference sequence). This CDR3 region has 17 residues. CDR3 sequence (DNA): TGTGCCAGAAGAAGGGGCGGGGCCTCAAAACCGGATCAGCCCCAGCATTTT. It encodes CARRRGGASKPDQPQHF.

The chain couples TRBV19 to TRBJ2-5, with TRBD1 as a possible D gene (7 bases). The end of the DNA fits TRBJ2-7 better, so the J call may be wrong. This CDR3 has 15 amino acids. The germline CDR1 and CDR2 sequences are LNHDA and SQIVND (reference sequence). The CDR3 DNA sequence: TGTGCCAGTAGTCCCCCCAGGGGGACTTCCTACGAGCAGTACTTC. Translated, it gives CASSPPRGTSYEQYF.

This clone was observed once. V is TRBV30 and J is TRBJ2-6; 9 bases fit TRBD2. CDR3 length equals 17 residues. In germline, CDR1 is GTSNPN, CDR2 SVGIG (reference sequence). V shed 4 bases and J 0 bases; nucleotides not matched to a gene: 7. CDR3 nucleotides: TGTGCCTGGAATCGAGGCGGGAGGGCCTCTGGGGCCAACGTCCTGACTTTC. Amino acids: CAWNRGGRASGANVLTF.

The chain employs TRBV7-9 and TRBJ2-7; D is ambiguous. V lost 5 bases, J lost 2 bases, and 13 bases lay in between. CDR1 is SEHNR, CDR2 FQNEAQ, per germline (reference sequence). The CDR3 has 14 amino acids. The CDR3 region is CASSPIARAYEQYF. In DNA, the CDR3 is TGTGCCAGCAGCCCCATCGCCCGAGCCTACGAGCAGTACTTC.

The V gene is TRBV18, the J gene TRBJ1-5, with 7 bases fitting TRBD1. V shed 6 bases, J shed 4 bases, and the junction held 6 bases outside the gene matches. Germline-derived CDR1 and CDR2 are KGHSH and LQKENI. The CDR3 runs 14 residues. CDR3 amino acids: CASSSGTANQPQHF. In DNA, the CDR3 is TGTGCCAGCTCGAGCGGGACAGCAAATCAGCCCCAGCATTTT.

This clone came up once. The V gene is TRBV18, the J gene TRBJ2-7; 10 nucleotides line up with TRBD1. Germline CDR1 KGHSH, CDR2 LQKENI. Trimming removed 0 bases from V and 4 bases from J; junction bases left unmatched: 15. The CDR3 consists of 19 residues. CDR3 in DNA: TGTGCCAGCTCACCACCCGGGACAGGGGTCCCATTCACCCAATACGAGCAGTACTTC. The encoded protein is CASSPPGTGVPFTQYEQYF.

The chain links TRBV5-1 to TRBJ2-7, with no clear D. The CDR3 runs 15 residues. Germline lookup yields CDR1 SGHRS and CDR2 YFSETQ. V lost 4 bases and J lost 0, with 14 bases in between. The CDR3 DNA sequence: TGCGCCAGCAGCCCGGACGGCAGGAGCTCCTACGAGCAGTACTTC. The encoded protein is CASSPDGRSSYEQYF.

This chain connects TRBV28 to TRBJ2-6, with a tentative D call TRBD1 (5 bases). The V gene lost 1 base and the J gene lost 4 bases, with 11 bases spanning the gap. Germline V gives CDR1 MDHEN, CDR2 SYDVKM. This CDR3 region has 16 residues. The CDR3 region is CASSLFARAGANVLTF. CDR3 in DNA: TGTGCCAGCAGTTTATTTGCCAGGGCCGGGGCCAACGTCCTGACTTTC.

This sequence joins TRBV4-1 and TRBJ1-4, with no clear D. With 0 bases removed from V and 10 bases from J, the gap between germline ends came to 12 bases. CDR1 and CDR2 (germline): MGHRA, YSYEKL. There are 14 residues in the CDR3. The CDR3 DNA reads as TGCGCCAGCAGCCAAGATGACCCTCCCGGAAAACTGTTTTTT. It is translated as CASSQDDPPGKLFF.

The chain recombines TRBV28 with TRBJ1-5; D call uncertain. The CDR3 has 13 amino acids. The V and J ends lost 10 bases and 1 base respectively, with 11 bases between them. Per the germline V gene, CDR1 is MDHEN and CDR2 is SYDVKM. The CDR3 sequence: CANTSDSNQPQHF. CDR3 DNA: TGTGCCAACACCTCGGACAGCAATCAGCCCCAGCATTTT.

The J gene is TRBJ1-1, the V gene TRBV6-5, with 9 bases aligning to TRBD1. Germline-derived CDR1 and CDR2 are MNHEY and SVGAGI. This CDR3 is 13 amino acids long. The J segment lost 8 bases and the V segment lost 4 bases, leaving 5 bases of the junction unmatched. CDR3 DNA: TGTGCCAGCAGTTCAAGGACAGGGGAAGAAGCTTTCTTT. Protein product: CASSSRTGEEAFF.

The CDR3 DNA reads TGTGCCAGCAGTTTCCCATCTTCCACCTACAATGAGCAGTTCTTC. Translation: CASSFPSSTYNEQFF. V and J are TRBV28 and TRBJ2-1; unclear D gene. The CDR3 sequence is 15 residues long. From germline, CDR1 is MDHEN and CDR2 SYDVKM. V lost 3 bases, J lost 2 bases, and 11 bases lay in between.

This rearrangement joins TRBV6-6 to TRBJ2-7; TRBD1 matches at 9 bases. Germline CDR1 and CDR2: MNHNY and SVGAGI (reference sequence). This CDR3 region has 15 residues. Unmatched junction bases numbered 4, after V lost 2 bases and J lost 2 bases. The CDR3 DNA reads TGTGCCAGCAGTTACGGGACAGGGAATACCTACGAGCAGTACTTC. It yields the protein CASSYGTGNTYEQYF.

This rearrangement joins TRBV10-3 to TRBJ1-4; TRBD1 is a possible D gene (6 bases). Trimming pared 4 bases from V and 0 bases from J, leaving 12 bases between. Per germline, CDR1 ENHRY and CDR2 SYGVKD. The CDR3 consists of 16 residues. The CDR3 DNA reads TGTGCCATCAGTGCCACAGGGAGAGCAACTAATGAAAAACTGTTTTTT. It specifies CAISATGRATNEKLFF.

The CDR3 DNA is TGTGCCAGTAGTATAAGGAACTCTGGGGCCAACGTCCTGACTTTC. Amino acids: CASSIRNSGANVLTF. This chain joins TRBV19 and TRBJ2-6; no reliable D call. V was pared by 2 bases and J by 0 bases, with 5 bases between. This CDR3 contains 15 residues. CDR1 is LNHDA, CDR2 SQIVND, per germline (reference sequence).

The rearrangement uses TRBV2 and TRBJ1-5; TRBD1 might be the D (6 bases). Trimming removed 4 bases at V and 6 bases at J, with 16 bases between. The CDR3 extends over 15 amino acids. Germline-derived CDR1 and CDR2 are SNHLY and FYNNEI. CDR3 sequence reads: CASSVGRQGSQPQHF. The CDR3 nucleotides read TGTGCCAGCAGTGTTGGTAGGCAGGGGAGTCAGCCCCAGCATTTT.

V and J are TRBV5-1 and TRBJ2-5; maybe TRBD2 (6 bases). The J call is doubtful: the DNA matches TRBJ2-7 better. CDR1 is SGHRS, CDR2 YFSETQ, per germline. This CDR3 spans 15 amino acids. CDR3 sequence: CASKPAGTLSYEQYF. CDR3 sequence (DNA): TGCGCCAGCAAGCCGGCGGGGACTTTATCCTACGAGCAGTACTTC.

The rearrangement links TRBV30 to TRBJ2-5; D not certain. The germline CDR1 and CDR2 sequences are GTSNPN and SVGIG (reference sequence). With 1 base removed from V and 5 bases from J, the gap between germline ends came to 11 bases. This CDR3 contains 13 residues. CDR3 protein: CAWSGRPGETQYF. The CDR3 DNA sequence: TGTGCCTGGAGTGGCAGGCCCGGGGAGACCCAGTACTTC.